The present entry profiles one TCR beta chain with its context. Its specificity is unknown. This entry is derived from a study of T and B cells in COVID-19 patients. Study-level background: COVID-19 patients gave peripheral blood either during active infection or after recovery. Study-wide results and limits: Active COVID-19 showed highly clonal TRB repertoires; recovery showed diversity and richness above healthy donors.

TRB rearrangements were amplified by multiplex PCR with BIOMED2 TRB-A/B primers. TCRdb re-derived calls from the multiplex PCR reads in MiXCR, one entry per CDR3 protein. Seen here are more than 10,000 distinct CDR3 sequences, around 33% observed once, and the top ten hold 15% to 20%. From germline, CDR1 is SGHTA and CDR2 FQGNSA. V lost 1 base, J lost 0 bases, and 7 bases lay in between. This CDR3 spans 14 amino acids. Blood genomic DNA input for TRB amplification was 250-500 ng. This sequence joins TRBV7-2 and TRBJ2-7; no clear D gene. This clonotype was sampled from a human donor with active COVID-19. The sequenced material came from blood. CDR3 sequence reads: CASSLGSPSYEQYF. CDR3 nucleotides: TGTGCCAGCAGCTTAGGGTCCCCCTCCTACGAGCAGTACTTC.